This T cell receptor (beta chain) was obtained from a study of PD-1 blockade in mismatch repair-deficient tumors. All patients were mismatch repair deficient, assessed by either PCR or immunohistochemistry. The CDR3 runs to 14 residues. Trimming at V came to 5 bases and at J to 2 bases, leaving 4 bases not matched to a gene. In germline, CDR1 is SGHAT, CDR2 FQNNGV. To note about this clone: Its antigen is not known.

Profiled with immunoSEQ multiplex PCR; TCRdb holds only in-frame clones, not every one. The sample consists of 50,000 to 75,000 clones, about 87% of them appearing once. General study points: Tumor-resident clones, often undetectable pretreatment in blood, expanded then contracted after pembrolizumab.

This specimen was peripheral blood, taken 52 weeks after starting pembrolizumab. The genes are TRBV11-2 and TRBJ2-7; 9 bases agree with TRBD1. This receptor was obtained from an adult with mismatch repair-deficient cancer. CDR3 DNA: TGTGCCAGCAGCCCTCGGGACAGGGCCTACGAGCAGTACTTC. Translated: CASSPRDRAYEQYF. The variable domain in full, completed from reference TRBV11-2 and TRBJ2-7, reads EAGVAQSPRYKIIEKRQSVAFWCNPISGHATLYWYQQILGQGPKLLIQFQNNGVVDDSQLPKDRFSAERLKGVDSTLKIQPAKLEDSAVYLCASSPRDRAYEQYFGPGTRLTVT.